This T cell receptor beta chain was profiled in a study of shared clonotypes between healthy human individuals. Ten immunoSEQ deep assay plates held the unsorted PBMC DNA. Using immunoSEQ multiplex PCR, the repertoire was profiled, and TCRdb retains in-frame clones only, with some absent. This table holds more than 450,000 clones, more than 65% found once. The source of this sequence is a woman in her thirties or forties in good health. Some clones in this sample may be carry-over from other donors' samples. The sequenced sample was PBMCs.

The DNA of the CDR3 is TGTGCCAGTAGTATCCGGCAAGCAGATACGCAGTATTTT. This sequence encodes CASSIRQADTQYF. The chain joins TRBV19 to TRBJ2-3; no clear D. Trimming stripped 3 bases from V and 4 bases from J, with 8 bases between. The germline V gene encodes CDR1 LNHDA and CDR2 SQIVND (reference sequence). The CDR3 spans 13 residues. Combining the CDR3 with reference TRBV19 and TRBJ2-3 gives the whole variable domain DGGITQSPKYLFRKEGQNVTLSCEQNLNHDAMYWYRQDPGQGLRLIYYSQIVNDFQKGDIAEGYSVSREKKESFPLTVTSAQKNPTAFYLCASSIRQADTQYFGPGTRLTVL.